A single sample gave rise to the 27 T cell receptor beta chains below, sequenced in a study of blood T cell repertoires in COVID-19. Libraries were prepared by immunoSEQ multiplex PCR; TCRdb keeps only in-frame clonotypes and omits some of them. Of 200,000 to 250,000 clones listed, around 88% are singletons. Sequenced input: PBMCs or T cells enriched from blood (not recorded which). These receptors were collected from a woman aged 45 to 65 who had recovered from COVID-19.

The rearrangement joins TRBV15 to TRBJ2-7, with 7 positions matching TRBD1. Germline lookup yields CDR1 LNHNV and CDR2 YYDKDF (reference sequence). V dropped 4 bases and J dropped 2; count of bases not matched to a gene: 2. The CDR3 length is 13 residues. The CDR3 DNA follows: TGTGCCACCAGCAATGACAGGGCCTACGAGCAGTACTTC. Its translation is CATSNDRAYEQYF.

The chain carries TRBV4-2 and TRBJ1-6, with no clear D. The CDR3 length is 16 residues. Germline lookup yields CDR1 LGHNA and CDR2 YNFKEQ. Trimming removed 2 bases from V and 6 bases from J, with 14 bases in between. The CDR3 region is CASSQPGSASNSPLHF. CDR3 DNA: TGTGCCAGCAGCCAACCGGGTTCCGCCAGTAATTCACCCCTCCACTTT.

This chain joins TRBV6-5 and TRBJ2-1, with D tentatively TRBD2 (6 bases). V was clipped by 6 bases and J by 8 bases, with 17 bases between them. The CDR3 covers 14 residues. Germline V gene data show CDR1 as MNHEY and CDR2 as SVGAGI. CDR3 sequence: CASSTRLEGDEQFF. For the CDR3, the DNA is TGTGCCAGCAGCACTCGACTAGAAGGCGATGAGCAGTTCTTC.

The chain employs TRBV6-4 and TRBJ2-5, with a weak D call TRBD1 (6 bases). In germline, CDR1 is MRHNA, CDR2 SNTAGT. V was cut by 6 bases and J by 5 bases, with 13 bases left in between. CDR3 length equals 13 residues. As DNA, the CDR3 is TGTGCCAGCAGCCGACAGGCCAGGGAGACCCAGTACTTC. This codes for CASSRQARETQYF.

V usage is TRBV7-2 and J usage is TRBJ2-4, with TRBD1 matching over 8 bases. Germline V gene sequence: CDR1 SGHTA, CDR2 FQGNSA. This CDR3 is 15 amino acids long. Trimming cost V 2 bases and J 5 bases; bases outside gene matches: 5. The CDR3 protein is CASSLYRGSENIQYF. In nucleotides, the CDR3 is TGTGCCAGCAGCTTATACAGGGGGAGCGAAAACATTCAGTACTTC.

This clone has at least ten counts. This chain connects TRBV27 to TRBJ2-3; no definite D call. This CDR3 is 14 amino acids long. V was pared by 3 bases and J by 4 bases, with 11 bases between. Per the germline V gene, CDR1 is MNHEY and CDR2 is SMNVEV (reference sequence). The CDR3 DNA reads TGTGCCAGCAGTTTCGGGTCATCGGCAGATACGCAGTATTTT. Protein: CASSFGSSADTQYF.

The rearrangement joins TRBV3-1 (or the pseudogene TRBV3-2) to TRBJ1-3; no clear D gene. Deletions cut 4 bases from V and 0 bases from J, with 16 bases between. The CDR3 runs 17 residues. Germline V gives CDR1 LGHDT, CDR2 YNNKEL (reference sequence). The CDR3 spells CASSPRHGGSSGNTIYF. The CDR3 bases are TGTGCCAGCAGCCCCCGACATGGCGGGAGCTCTGGAAACACCATATATTTT.

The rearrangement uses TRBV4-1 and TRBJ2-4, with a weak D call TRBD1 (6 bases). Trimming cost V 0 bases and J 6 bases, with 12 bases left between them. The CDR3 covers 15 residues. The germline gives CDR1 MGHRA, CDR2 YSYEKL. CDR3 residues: CASSQDGQGRNIQYF. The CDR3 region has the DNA TGCGCCAGCAGCCAAGACGGGCAGGGGCGAAACATTCAGTACTTC.

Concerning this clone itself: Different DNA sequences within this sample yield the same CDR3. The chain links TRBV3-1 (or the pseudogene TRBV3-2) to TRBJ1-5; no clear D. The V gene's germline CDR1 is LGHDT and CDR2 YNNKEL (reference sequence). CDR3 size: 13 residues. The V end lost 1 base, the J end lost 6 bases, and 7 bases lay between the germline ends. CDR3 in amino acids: CASSQGLRQPQHF. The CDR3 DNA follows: TGTGCCAGCAGCCAAGGATTGCGTCAGCCCCAGCATTTT.

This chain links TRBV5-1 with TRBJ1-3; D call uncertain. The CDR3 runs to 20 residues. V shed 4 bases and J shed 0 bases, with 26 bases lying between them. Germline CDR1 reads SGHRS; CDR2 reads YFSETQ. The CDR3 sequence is CASSRGPRGPGKNSGNTIYF. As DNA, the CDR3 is TGCGCCAGCAGCCGAGGACCCCGCGGGCCAGGAAAAAACTCTGGAAACACCATATATTTT.

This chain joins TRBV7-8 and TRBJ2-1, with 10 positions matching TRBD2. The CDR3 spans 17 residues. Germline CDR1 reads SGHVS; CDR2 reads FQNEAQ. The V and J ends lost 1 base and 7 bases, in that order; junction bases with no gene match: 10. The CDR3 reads CASSLGDRLAGVNEQFF. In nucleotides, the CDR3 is TGTGCCAGCAGCTTAGGGGACAGGCTAGCGGGAGTTAATGAGCAGTTCTTC.

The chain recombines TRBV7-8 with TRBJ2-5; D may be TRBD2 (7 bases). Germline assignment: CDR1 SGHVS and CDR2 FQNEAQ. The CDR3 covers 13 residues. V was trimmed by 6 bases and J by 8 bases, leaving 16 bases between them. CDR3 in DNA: TGTGCCAGCAGGTTTGCGGGGGCGGGAACCCAGTACTTC. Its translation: CASRFAGAGTQYF.

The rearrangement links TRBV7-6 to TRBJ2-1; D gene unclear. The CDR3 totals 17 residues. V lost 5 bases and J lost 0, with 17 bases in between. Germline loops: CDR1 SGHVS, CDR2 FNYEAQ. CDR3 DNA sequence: TGTGCCAGCAGCCCCAGTCCCGACTTTCACTCCTACAATGAGCAGTTCTTC. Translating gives CASSPSPDFHSYNEQFF.

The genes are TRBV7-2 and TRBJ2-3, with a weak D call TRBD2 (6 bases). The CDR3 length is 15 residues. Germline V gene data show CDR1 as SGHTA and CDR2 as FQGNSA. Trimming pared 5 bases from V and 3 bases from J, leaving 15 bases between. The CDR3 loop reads CASSLQRATTDTQYF. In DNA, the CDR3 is TGTGCCAGCAGCCTTCAGCGGGCCACTACAGATACGCAGTATTTT.

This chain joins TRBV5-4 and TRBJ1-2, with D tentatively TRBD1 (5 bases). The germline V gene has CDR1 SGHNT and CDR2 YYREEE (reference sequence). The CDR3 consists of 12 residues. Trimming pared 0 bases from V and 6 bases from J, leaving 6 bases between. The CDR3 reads CASSLGQNGYTF. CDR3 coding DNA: TGTGCCAGCAGCTTGGGACAGAATGGCTACACCTTC.

CDR3 in DNA: TGCGCCAGCAGCTCACAGGGGGCAACTGAAGCTTTCTTT. Its translation: CASSSQGATEAFF. V and J are TRBV5-1 and TRBJ1-1; TRBD1 aligns across 9 bases. J lost 5 bases, V lost 3 bases, and 2 bases had no gene match. Germline CDR1 reads SGHRS; CDR2 reads YFSETQ. This CDR3 is built from 13 residues.

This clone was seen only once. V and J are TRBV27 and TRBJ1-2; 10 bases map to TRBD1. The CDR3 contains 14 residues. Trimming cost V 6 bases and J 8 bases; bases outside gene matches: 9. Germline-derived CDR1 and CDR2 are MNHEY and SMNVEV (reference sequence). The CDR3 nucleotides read TGTGCCAGCAGCATCGCAGGGACAGGGGAAGGCTACACCTTC. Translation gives CASSIAGTGEGYTF.

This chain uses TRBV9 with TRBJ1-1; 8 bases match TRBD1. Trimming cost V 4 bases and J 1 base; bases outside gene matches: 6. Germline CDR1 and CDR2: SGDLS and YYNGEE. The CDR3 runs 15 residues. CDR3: CASSSDRVGNTEAFF. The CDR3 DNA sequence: TGTGCCAGCAGCTCGGACAGGGTAGGGAACACTGAAGCTTTCTTT.

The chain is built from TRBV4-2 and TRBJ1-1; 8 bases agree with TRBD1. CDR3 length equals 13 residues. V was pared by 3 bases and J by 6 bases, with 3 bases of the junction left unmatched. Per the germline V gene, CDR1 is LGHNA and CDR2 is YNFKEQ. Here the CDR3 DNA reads TGTGCCAGCAGCCAGGACAGGGAGGCTGAAGCTTTCTTT. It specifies CASSQDREAEAFF.

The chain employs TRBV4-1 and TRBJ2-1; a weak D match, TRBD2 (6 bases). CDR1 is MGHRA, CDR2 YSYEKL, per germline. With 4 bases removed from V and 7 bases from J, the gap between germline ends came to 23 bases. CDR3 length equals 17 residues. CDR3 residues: CASSPILKTVEGNEQFF. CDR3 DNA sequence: TGCGCCAGCAGCCCGATCCTTAAGACAGTGGAGGGGAATGAGCAGTTCTTC.

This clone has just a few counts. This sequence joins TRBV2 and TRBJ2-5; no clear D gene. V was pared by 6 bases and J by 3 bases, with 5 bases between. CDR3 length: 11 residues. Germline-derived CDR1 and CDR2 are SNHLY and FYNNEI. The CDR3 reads CASRLEETQYF. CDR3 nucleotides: TGTGCCAGCAGACTGGAAGAGACCCAGTACTTC.

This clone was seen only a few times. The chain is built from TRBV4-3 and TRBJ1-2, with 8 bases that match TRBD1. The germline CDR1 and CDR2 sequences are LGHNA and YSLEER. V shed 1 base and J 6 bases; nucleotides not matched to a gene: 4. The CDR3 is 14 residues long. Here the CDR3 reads CASSQARGPHGYTF. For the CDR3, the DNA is TGCGCCAGCAGCCAAGCCAGGGGGCCTCATGGCTACACCTTC.

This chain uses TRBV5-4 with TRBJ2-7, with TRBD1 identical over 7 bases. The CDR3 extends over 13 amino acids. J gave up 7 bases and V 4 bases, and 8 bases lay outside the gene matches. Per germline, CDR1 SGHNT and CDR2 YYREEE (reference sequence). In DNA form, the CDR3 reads TGTGCCAGCAGCATAGGGACAGCCGGGGAGCAGTACTTC. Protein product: CASSIGTAGEQYF. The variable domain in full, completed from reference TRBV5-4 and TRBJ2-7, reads ETGVTQSPTHLIKTRGQQVTLRCSSQSGHNTVSWYQQALGQGPQFIFQYYREEENGRGNFPPRFSGLQFPNYSSELNVNALELDDSALYLCASSIGTAGEQYFGPGTRLTVT.

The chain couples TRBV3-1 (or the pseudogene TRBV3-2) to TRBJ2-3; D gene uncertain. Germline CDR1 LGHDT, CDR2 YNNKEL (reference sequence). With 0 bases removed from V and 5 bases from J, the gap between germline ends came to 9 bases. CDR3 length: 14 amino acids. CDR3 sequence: CASSQEALVDTQYF. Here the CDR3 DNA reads TGTGCCAGCAGCCAAGAGGCTTTGGTAGATACGCAGTATTTT.

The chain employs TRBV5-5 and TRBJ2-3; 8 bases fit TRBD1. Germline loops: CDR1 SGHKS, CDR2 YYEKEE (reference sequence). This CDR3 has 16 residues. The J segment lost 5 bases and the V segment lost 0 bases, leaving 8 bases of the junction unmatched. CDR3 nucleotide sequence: TGTGCCAGCAGCTTGGCGCCAGGGGGCGAAGGAGATACGCAGTATTTT. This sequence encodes CASSLAPGGEGDTQYF. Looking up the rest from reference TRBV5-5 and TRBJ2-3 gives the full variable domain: DAGVTQSPTHLIKTRGQQVTLRCSPISGHKSVSWYQQVLGQGPQFIFQYYEKEERGRGNFPDRFSARQFPNYSSELNVNALLLGDSALYLCASSLAPGGEGDTQYFGPGTRLTVL.

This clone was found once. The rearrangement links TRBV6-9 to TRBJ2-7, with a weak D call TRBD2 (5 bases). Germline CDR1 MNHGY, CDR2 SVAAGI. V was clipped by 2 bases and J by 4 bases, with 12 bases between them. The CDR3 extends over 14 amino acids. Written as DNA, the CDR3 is TGTGCCAGCAGTTATCCGAAGCCGGGGTACGAGCAGTACTTC. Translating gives CASSYPKPGYEQYF.

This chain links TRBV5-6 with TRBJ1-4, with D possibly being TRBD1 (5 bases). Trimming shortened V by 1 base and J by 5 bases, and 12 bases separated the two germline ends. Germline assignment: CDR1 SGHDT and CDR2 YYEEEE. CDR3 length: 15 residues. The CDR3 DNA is TGTGCCAGCAGCTTGCGTGGACACGGGAATGAAAAACTGTTTTTT. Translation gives CASSLRGHGNEKLFF.